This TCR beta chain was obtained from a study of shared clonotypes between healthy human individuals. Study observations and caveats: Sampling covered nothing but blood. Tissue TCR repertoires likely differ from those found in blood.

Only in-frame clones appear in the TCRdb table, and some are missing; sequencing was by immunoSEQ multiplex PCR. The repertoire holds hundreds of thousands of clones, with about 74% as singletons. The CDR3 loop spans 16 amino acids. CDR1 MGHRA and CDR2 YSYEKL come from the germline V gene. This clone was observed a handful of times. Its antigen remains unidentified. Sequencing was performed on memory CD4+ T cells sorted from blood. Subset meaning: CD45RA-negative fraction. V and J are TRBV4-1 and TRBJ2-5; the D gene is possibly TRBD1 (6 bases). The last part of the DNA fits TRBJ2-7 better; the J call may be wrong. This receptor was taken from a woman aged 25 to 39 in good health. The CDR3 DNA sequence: TGCGCCAGCAGCGAGACAACAACAGGGAGCTCCTACGAGCAGTACTTC. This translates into CASSETTTGSSYEQYF.